These 2 T cell receptor beta chains came from one sample sequenced in a study of blood T cell repertoires in COVID-19. Produced via immunoSEQ multiplex PCR; TCRdb's table is partial and in-frame only. The data hold about 120,000 clones, with 60% to 85% observed a single time. Input material: peripheral blood. The receptors stem from a human donor with acute or convalescent COVID-19. The donor label of this sample is uncertain.

The chain links TRBV11-3 to TRBJ2-1; D perhaps matches TRBD2 (6 bases). Trimming left V 3 bases short and J 1 base short, with 13 bases between. The germline CDR1 and CDR2 sequences are SGHNT and YENEEA. The CDR3 consists of 16 residues. This chain's CDR3 is CASSFGGDGSYNEQFF. The CDR3 DNA sequence: TGTGCCAGCAGCTTTGGCGGGGATGGGTCCTACAATGAGCAGTTCTTC. The entire variable domain, with the rest obtained from reference TRBV11-3 and TRBJ2-1, is as follows: EAGVVQSPRYKIIEKKQPVAFWCNPISGHNTLYWYLQNLGQGPELLIRYENEEAVDDSQLPKDRFSAERLKGVDSTLKIQPAELGDSAVYLCASSFGGDGSYNEQFFGPGTRLTVL.

This clone appeared a few times. The chain joins TRBV11-2 to TRBJ2-3; 7 bases match TRBD1. CDR1 and CDR2 from the germline V gene are SGHAT and FQNNGV. The CDR3 loop spans 15 amino acids. The junction had 4 bases not matched to a gene; V was cut back by 4 bases and J by 0 bases. CDR3 loop: CASSWDSSSTDTQYF. DNA of the CDR3: TGTGCCAGCAGCTGGGACAGCTCTAGCACAGATACGCAGTATTTT.